The present TCR beta chain was sequenced within a study of T cell repertoires in cytomegalovirus infection. At the level of the study: Public TCR beta signatures were indicative of both CMV infection and a matching HLA type. Study-level points and caveats: Pooled public TCR beta family frequency picked out CMV carriers with the relevant HLA. Within the response measured ex vivo, HLA-C-restricted CMV-specific TCR beta clonotypes were dominant.

TCRdb called the reads again in MiXCR, with one record for every CDR3 protein. The sample consists of roughly 110,000 distinct CDR3 sequences, over 9% of them appearing once. Ten or more counts support this clonotype. Its antigen is not known. CDR3 length: 14 residues. The germline V and J ends were trimmed by 6 bases and 1 base, with 10 bases remaining between them. This sequence was found in a human donor in good health (CMV status not recorded). Some clones in this sample may be carry-over from other donors' samples. Sequences were obtained from PBMCs, sequenced either directly or after in vitro stimulation (not recorded which). The chain employs TRBV12-3 or TRBV12-4 and TRBJ1-3; D unclear. The CDR3 DNA follows: TGTGCCAGCAGGTCGGCGGGGTCTGGAAACACCATATATTTT. Residues: CASRSAGSGNTIYF.